This T cell receptor beta chain was retrieved from a study of blood T cells in healthy people across ages (dated by TCRdb to 2013 to 2016). At the level of the whole study: In model experiments, roughly one uniquely barcoded TCR beta cDNA molecule per two T cells was captured by template switching. Using deep sequencing normalized with unique cDNA molecular identifiers, the study measured how TCR beta repertoire diversity changes with age. Donors were grouped into four age groups: young (average 16 years), middle-aged (roughly 40), aged (around 60) and long-lived (less than 85). To avoid experimental bias, donors of different ages were distributed randomly across sequencing lanes. The study analyzed two additional independent replicas of 1 million unique cDNA reads from the same blood draw for two donors, one aged 18 to 30 and one aged 80 or older. The research as a whole found: Because donor CMV infection status was unknown, age-related changes in expanded clonotypes were potentially confounded. Because profiling used bulk unsorted PBMCs, naive and antigen-experienced compartments could not be compared conclusively. Compared with the aged group, the long-lived group had more naive CD4+ T cells, fewer expanded clones and increased TCR diversity, suggesting age selection. Estimates of total diversity based on one million sequenced T cells were regarded as lower bounds and as underestimates. The percentage of naive T cells measured by flow cytometry correlated strongly with observed TCR beta diversity. Observed TCR beta diversity per million T cells fell roughly linearly with age, and a significant reduction was already apparent by age about 36.

Libraries came from 5' RACE. Sequencing took place on an Illumina HiSeq 2500. A second roughly 6 to 12 cycle PCR used a sample-barcoded 5' primer and a J-beta primer mix. A template-switch 5' adaptor carrying 12 random nucleotides introduced a unique molecular identifier onto each TCR beta cDNA molecule. Each sample yielded at least 2.5 million CDR3-containing paired-end reads. The Mint cDNA synthesis kit, primed by a TRBC-specific oligonucleotide, was used to synthesize first-strand cDNA from all RNA. Following uracil-DNA glycosylase treatment, a first 18-cycle PCR with universal primers M1SS and BC2_uni_R was performed on all cDNA. On the study's bioinformatics: Normalization of each sample was performed by random selection of 1 million high-quality reads, each carrying a distinct molecular identifier. Instead of being binned into consensus sequences, reads with shared molecular identifiers were discarded. MiTCR, run with a Q25 quality threshold and the strictest error-elimination algorithm, handled CDR3 identification, clonotype clustering and error correction. A nonparametric unseen species model using Euler transformation provided a lower-bound estimate of total TCR beta diversity. The public reads were quality trimmed at Q25 with fastp and then assembled into clones with MiXCR by TCRdb, keeping productive beta chains. CDR3 protein duplicates are merged, each entry listing the most common genes and DNA. Clone size and V and J calls follow TCRdb, not the original study. The table for this sample lists 580,000 or so distinct CDR3 sequences; 47% of them were counted only once. The ten most abundant clones make up around 23% of the sample.

From its cysteine to its phenylalanine, the CDR3 spans 18 amino acids. Just the 54-base CDR3 DNA is kept, in frame starting at base 1. After removal of 5 bases from V and 6 bases from J, the junction retains 17 bases not matched to a gene. A remark on this clonotype: Its antigen remains unidentified. Base qualities are not provided; no much larger clone lies one nucleotide away.

The donors were roughly 40 Caucasian individuals from Russia, aged about 6 to 100 years, who were systemically healthy. Each donor gave 8 to 10 milliliters of peripheral blood, collected into EDTA-treated Vacutainer tubes. Ficoll-Paque density-gradient centrifugation was used to isolate PBMCs, with at least 6.5 million per sample. Total RNA, at least 5 micrograms per sample, was extracted from PBMCs with Trizol reagent. For every donor, flow cytometry on a PBMC aliquot measured the percentage of naive CD45RAhigh/CD27high T cells. Here the chain combines TRBV12-3 or TRBV12-4 and TRBJ2-2, and TRBD2 aligns with 8 junction nucleotides. The TCR was taken from a man aged 80 or over in good health. Sequencing was performed on blood. The CDR3 in this case is CASSPMRGLGLVSGELFF. The DNA sequence is as follows: TGTGCCAGCAGTCCGATGCGGGGTCTGGGACTAGTTTCCGGGGAGCTGTTTTTT.